This T cell receptor beta chain was profiled in a study of spatial heterogeneity in lung cancer. Study summary: The study sequenced follow-up PBMC samples when they were available, at a median of approximately two years after resection. Sequence detection consistently recorded a greater number of beta-chain than alpha-chain sequences. Study outcomes and limitations: Ubiquitous expanded tumor TCRs appeared in blood more at resection than follow-up.

Every TCR cDNA molecule bore a unique molecular identifier. Using its own MiXCR run on the 5' RACE reads, TCRdb lists one record per CDR3 protein. This table has around 110,000 distinct CDR3 sequences, approximately 12% appearing once. Documented time point: blood at routine non-recurrence follow-up after resection. Whole RNA came from tumor, nontumor lung or frozen PBMC and was sequenced without being sorted. From germline, CDR1 is LNHDA and CDR2 SQIVND (reference sequence). V gave up 9 bases and J gave up 0 bases; unmatched junction bases: 12. The CDR3 is 18 residues long. Note on this clonotype: Its antigen is as yet unknown.

This sequence originates from a male donor with early-stage non-small cell lung cancer. The sequencing used PBMCs, collected at follow-up. J is TRBJ2-3 and V is TRBV19; 13 bases are a match to TRBD2. In DNA, the CDR3 is TGTGCCAGCCAACCCAACCCGGGACTAGCGGGGAGCACAGATACGCAGTATTTT. Its protein is CASQPNPGLAGSTDTQYF.